A single sample is the source of the 25 T cell receptor beta chains below, sequenced in a study of blood T cell repertoires in COVID-19. Only in-frame clones appear in the TCRdb table, and some are missing; sequencing was by immunoSEQ multiplex PCR. Among 250,000 to 300,000 clones, about 81% were seen once, and the ten largest hold roughly 4%. The sequenced material came from PBMCs or T cells enriched from blood (not recorded which). The source is a man in his thirties or forties with acute COVID-19.

DNA of the CDR3: TGTGCCAGCAGATTTCCGGGACAGGGGTACGGGGAGCTGTTTTTT. It translates to CASRFPGQGYGELFF. This rearrangement joins TRBV28 to TRBJ2-2, with 10 bases identical to TRBD1. The germline V gene encodes CDR1 MDHEN and CDR2 SYDVKM. The V segment lost 6 bases and the J segment 7 bases; nucleotides outside the gene matches: 8. This CDR3 is built from 15 residues. The variable domain in full, completed from reference TRBV28 and TRBJ2-2, reads DVKVTQSSRYLVKRTGEKVFLECVQDMDHENMFWYRQDPGLGLRLIYFSYDVKMKEKGDIPEGYSVSREKKERFSLILESASTNQTSMYLCASRFPGQGYGELFFGEGSRLTVL.

This clone turned up a few times. The V gene is TRBV6-5, the J gene TRBJ1-5, with TRBD1 as a possible D gene (6 bases). Germline loops: CDR1 MNHEY, CDR2 SVGAGI. The CDR3 length is 13 residues. V lost 6 bases and J 3 bases, leaving 9 bases between the germline ends. CDR3 protein: CASRPGANQPQHF. CDR3 sequence (DNA): TGTGCCAGCAGGCCAGGGGCCAATCAGCCCCAGCATTTT.

As regards this clone: This sample also contains other DNA sequences that code for the same CDR3. The genes are TRBV12-3 or TRBV12-4 and TRBJ1-3; no firm D call. With 5 bases removed from V and 4 bases from J, the gap between germline ends came to 6 bases. CDR3 length: 12 amino acids. CDR3 DNA: TGTGCCAGCAGTACGGGGGGAAACACCATATATTTT. Its protein product is CASSTGGNTIYF.

The V and J genes are TRBV3-1 (or the pseudogene TRBV3-2) and TRBJ2-1, with no clear D. This CDR3 spans 12 amino acids. Trimming took off 0 bases at V and 7 bases at J, with 4 bases between the two ends. Germline lookup yields CDR1 LGHDT and CDR2 YNNKEL (reference sequence). The CDR3 sequence is CASSQDPNEQFF. The CDR3 DNA is TGTGCCAGCAGCCAAGATCCTAATGAGCAGTTCTTC.

The rearrangement joins TRBV18 to TRBJ2-1; perhaps TRBD2 as D (5 bases). V lost 6 bases to trimming and J lost 4 bases, with 13 bases between them. Germline-derived CDR1 and CDR2 are KGHSH and LQKENI. CDR3 length: 14 amino acids. The CDR3 bases are TGTGCCAGCTCGGTAGGCGCGGGTTACAATGAGCAGTTCTTC. Its translation: CASSVGAGYNEQFF.

The chain is built from TRBV3-1 (or the pseudogene TRBV3-2) and TRBJ2-6; D call uncertain. The CDR3 is 14 amino acids. Germline V gene sequence: CDR1 LGHDT, CDR2 YNNKEL (reference sequence). V lost 1 base to trimming and J lost 4 bases, with 5 bases between them. CDR3 protein: CASSQVSGANVLTF. For the CDR3, the DNA is TGTGCCAGCAGCCAAGTATCGGGGGCCAACGTCCTGACTTTC.

The chain is built from TRBV15 and TRBJ1-1, with D unresolved. The CDR3 consists of 13 residues. V was pared by 5 bases and J by 1 base, with 8 bases between. Germline loops: CDR1 LNHNV, CDR2 YYDKDF (reference sequence). This CDR3 is CATSRAQNTEAFF. The CDR3 DNA follows: TGTGCCACCAGCCGAGCACAGAACACTGAAGCTTTCTTT.

The chain is built from TRBV24-1 and TRBJ1-2, with D possibly TRBD1 on 6 matching bases. V was pared by 4 bases and J by 6 bases, with 14 bases between. CDR3 size: 14 residues. Germline V lookup: CDR1 KGHDR, CDR2 SFDVKD. The chain's CDR3 is CATSDTGQRNGYTF. The CDR3 DNA is TGTGCCACCAGTGACACCGGACAGAGGAATGGCTACACCTTC.

This clone was detected a few times. The chain has TRBV24-1 and TRBJ2-1; 7 bases align to TRBD2. V lost 2 bases and J lost 4; bases outside the gene matches: 4. The CDR3 runs to 15 residues. Looked up from germline, CDR1 is KGHDR and CDR2 is SFDVKD. CDR3 coding DNA: TGTGCCACCAGTGATTCAGGACTAGATTACAATGAGCAGTTCTTC. Encoded protein: CATSDSGLDYNEQFF.

Here the CDR3 reads CATSDLGRERDEQFF. The CDR3 DNA reads TGTGCCACCAGTGATTTGGGGCGGGAGAGAGATGAGCAGTTCTTC. The rearrangement joins TRBV24-1 to TRBJ2-1, with TRBD2 matching 7 bases. The CDR3 is 15 residues long. Trimming cost V 0 bases and J 8 bases; bases outside gene matches: 6. Germline lookup yields CDR1 KGHDR and CDR2 SFDVKD.

The J gene is TRBJ1-6, the V gene TRBV3-1 (or the pseudogene TRBV3-2); the match to TRBD1 covers 7 bases. J lost 0 bases, V lost 4 bases, and 6 bases had no gene match. The CDR3 has 17 residues. Germline assignment: CDR1 LGHDT and CDR2 YNNKEL (reference sequence). In nucleotides, the CDR3 is TGTGCCAGCAGCCCGGGACAGAGGATCTCCTATAATTCACCCCTCCACTTT. The encoded protein is CASSPGQRISYNSPLHF.

The chain combines TRBV5-6 with TRBJ1-5; no clear D. The CDR3 loop spans 15 amino acids. Germline V gene data show CDR1 as SGHDT and CDR2 as YYEEEE. V dropped 0 bases and J dropped 6 bases, with 13 bases sitting between them. The chain's CDR3 is CASSLGAPKSQPQHF. CDR3 DNA: TGTGCCAGCAGCTTGGGGGCCCCTAAGAGTCAGCCCCAGCATTTT.

The chain links TRBV4-1 to TRBJ1-4; TRBD1 agrees at 10 bases. The CDR3 has 15 residues. V lost 2 bases and J lost 8; bases outside the gene matches: 5. In germline, CDR1 is MGHRA, CDR2 YSYEKL. CDR3 in amino acids: CASSQLGQGGEKLFF. As DNA, the CDR3 is TGCGCCAGCAGCCAATTAGGACAGGGGGGAGAAAAACTGTTTTTT.

The chain links TRBV5-1 to TRBJ2-1; D ambiguous. CDR1 is SGHRS and CDR2 is YFSETQ in the germline V gene. V lost 4 bases, J lost 4 bases, and 9 bases lay in between. The CDR3 consists of 13 residues. The CDR3 region has the DNA TGCGCCAGCAGCGAAGGAGTTTACAATGAGCAGTTCTTC. Protein sequence: CASSEGVYNEQFF.

The chain recombines TRBV10-3 with TRBJ2-7; 8 positions agree with TRBD1. Germline V gene lookup returns CDR1 ENHRY and CDR2 SYGVKD. This CDR3 has 14 amino acids. V shed 8 bases and J 2 bases; nucleotides not matched to a gene: 8. DNA of the CDR3: TGTGCCATCCCGACAGGGGAATTCACCTACGAGCAGTACGTC. Its translation is CAIPTGEFTYEQYV.

The rearrangement uses TRBV14 and TRBJ2-1, with D possibly TRBD1 on 6 matching bases. Per the germline V gene, CDR1 is SGHDN and CDR2 is FVKESK. Trimming cost V 2 bases and J 8 bases, with 13 bases left between them. This CDR3 is 14 amino acids long. The DNA for the CDR3 is TGTGCCAGCAGCCAACAGGGGTGGGAATATGAGCAGTTCTTC. Its translation: CASSQQGWEYEQFF.

The chain is built from TRBV11-2 and TRBJ2-3; 9 bases are a match to TRBD2. The junction had 15 bases not matched to a gene; V was cut back by 5 bases and J by 9 bases. This CDR3 spans 16 amino acids. Germline V lookup: CDR1 SGHAT, CDR2 FQNNGV. CDR3 sequence: CASSTWGLAEAETQYF. The CDR3 nucleotides read TGTGCCAGCAGCACCTGGGGACTAGCAGAAGCGGAAACGCAGTATTTT. The variable domain in full, completed from reference TRBV11-2 and TRBJ2-3, reads EAGVAQSPRYKIIEKRQSVAFWCNPISGHATLYWYQQILGQGPKLLIQFQNNGVVDDSQLPKDRFSAERLKGVDSTLKIQPAKLEDSAVYLCASSTWGLAEAETQYFGPGTRLTVL.

The V and J genes are TRBV28 and TRBJ2-2; TRBD2 might be the D (5 bases). Germline CDR1 is MDHEN and CDR2 is SYDVKM. Deletions cut 11 bases from V and 3 bases from J, with 10 bases between. CDR3 length equals 12 residues. The CDR3 region is CAYARDTGELFF. CDR3 DNA: TGTGCCTACGCGCGGGACACCGGGGAGCTGTTTTTT.

The chain joins TRBV5-4 to TRBJ1-5; 9 bases line up with TRBD1. The CDR3 is 14 residues long. The ends lost 4 bases at V and 5 bases at J; junction bases unmatched: 4. Germline V CDR1 and CDR2: SGHNT, YYREEE (reference sequence). The CDR3 nucleotides read TGTGCCAGCAGCCGGGACAGGGCGGATCAGCCCCAGCATTTT. As protein: CASSRDRADQPQHF.

This chain uses TRBV14 with TRBJ2-1; 8 bases align to TRBD2. The V segment lost 4 bases and the J segment 15 bases; nucleotides outside the gene matches: 11. The length of the CDR3 is 13 residues. The V gene's germline CDR1 is SGHDN and CDR2 FVKESK. The CDR3 is CASSLLTGTSLFF. The CDR3 DNA follows: TGTGCCAGCAGCCTCCTAACCGGGACTAGTCTGTTCTTC.

This chain uses TRBV5-1 with TRBJ2-1, with no clear D. This CDR3 comprises 15 residues. The germline V gene encodes CDR1 SGHRS and CDR2 YFSETQ. Trimming removed 1 base from V and 0 bases from J, with 8 bases in between. Written as DNA, the CDR3 is TGCGCCAGCAGCTTGTCCGCGAGCTCCTACAATGAGCAGTTCTTC. Translated: CASSLSASSYNEQFF.

This clone has just a few counts. V gene TRBV3-1 (or the pseudogene TRBV3-2) combines with J gene TRBJ1-6; 10 bases map to TRBD1. Germline V gene data show CDR1 as LGHDT and CDR2 as YNNKEL (reference sequence). This CDR3 comprises 12 residues. Losses at the gene ends were 8 bases for V and 8 bases for J; bases not matched to a gene: 0. The CDR3 sequence is CASGQGDSPLHF. CDR3 sequence (DNA): TGTGCCAGCGGACAGGGGGATTCACCCCTCCACTTT.

The J gene is TRBJ1-1, the V gene TRBV5-4, with 10 bases matching TRBD1. The germline CDR1 and CDR2 sequences are SGHNT and YYREEE (reference sequence). J was trimmed by 8 bases and V by 4 bases; bases with no gene match: 5. This CDR3 has 13 amino acids. CDR3 protein: CASSPRDRGEAFF. The CDR3 DNA sequence: TGTGCCAGCAGCCCCCGGGACAGGGGAGAAGCTTTCTTT.

The chain recombines TRBV5-1 with TRBJ2-3; the D gene is possibly TRBD2 (6 bases). Germline V gene data show CDR1 as SGHRS and CDR2 as YFSETQ. V was shortened by 0 bases and J by 4 bases, with 21 bases between the two germline ends. The length of the CDR3 is 18 residues. This chain's CDR3 is CASSLVGGTLGSADTQYF. The CDR3 region has the DNA TGCGCCAGCAGCTTGGTAGGAGGGACCCTCGGCTCGGCAGATACGCAGTATTTT.

This chain connects TRBV6-5 to TRBJ2-7, with a weak D call TRBD2 (6 bases). The V end was cut by 6 bases, the J end by 3 bases, with 15 bases between. The CDR3 contains 14 residues. Germline V gives CDR1 MNHEY, CDR2 SVGAGI. The chain's CDR3 is CASRRDLDYYEQYV. The CDR3 coding sequence is TGTGCCAGCAGGAGGGACCTGGACTACTACGAGCAGTACGTC.